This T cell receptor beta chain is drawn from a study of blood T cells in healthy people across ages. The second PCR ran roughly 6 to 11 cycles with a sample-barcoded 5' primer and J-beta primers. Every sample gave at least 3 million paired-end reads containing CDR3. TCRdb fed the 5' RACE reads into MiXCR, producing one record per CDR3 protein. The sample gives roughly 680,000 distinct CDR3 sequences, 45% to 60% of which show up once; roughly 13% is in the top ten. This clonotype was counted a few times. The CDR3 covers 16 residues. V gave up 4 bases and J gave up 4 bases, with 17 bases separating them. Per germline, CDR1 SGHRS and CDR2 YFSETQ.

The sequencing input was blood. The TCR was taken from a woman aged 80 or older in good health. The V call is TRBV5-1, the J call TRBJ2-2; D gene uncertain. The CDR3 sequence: CASSPSVGTSTGELFF. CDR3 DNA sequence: TGCGCCAGCAGCCCGTCCGTGGGCACGAGCACCGGGGAGCTGTTTTTT.